One sample yielded the 26 T cell receptor beta chains listed below, sequenced in a study of T cell responses to AZD1222 COVID-19 vaccine. TCRdb keeps only in-frame clones here, not all; method: immunoSEQ multiplex PCR. The sample has some 130,000 clones; roughly 87% are singletons. Sequences were derived from peripheral blood, sampled on day 0 of AZD1222 vaccination. The receptors stem from an adult in good health.

The CDR3 region is CASSDSSAREYYEQYF. CDR3 nucleotides: TGTGCCAGCAGTGACTCATCGGCCAGGGAATACTACGAGCAGTACTTC. V usage is TRBV6-4 and J usage is TRBJ2-7, with D perhaps matching TRBD1 (5 bases). V was cut by 0 bases and J by 3 bases, with 15 bases left in between. The CDR3 consists of 16 residues. Germline CDR1 reads MRHNA; CDR2 reads SNTAGT.

This rearrangement joins TRBV12-3 or TRBV12-4 to TRBJ1-5; D may be TRBD1 (6 bases). Trimming took off 3 bases at V and 10 bases at J, with 13 bases between the two ends. CDR3 length equals 13 residues. The CDR3 region has the DNA TGTGCCAGCAGTTTGATTAAGGGACAACCCCAGCATTTT. This translates into CASSLIKGQPQHF.

The chain employs TRBV29-1 and TRBJ2-2; D remains unclear. This CDR3 is 11 amino acids long. The V gene lost 6 bases and the J gene lost 6 bases, with 8 bases spanning the gap. Germline V gene data show CDR1 as SQVTM and CDR2 as ANQGSEA. DNA of the CDR3: TGCAGCGTGGCTGCGGCCGGGGAGCTGTTTTTT. Its protein product is CSVAAAGELFF.

The chain employs TRBV5-1 and TRBJ1-3, with D unresolved. The CDR3 contains 14 residues. The germline V gene encodes CDR1 SGHRS and CDR2 YFSETQ. Trimming pared 0 bases from V and 4 bases from J, leaving 8 bases between. Here the CDR3 reads CASSLGQTGNTIYF. For the CDR3, the DNA is TGCGCCAGCAGCTTGGGGCAGACCGGAAACACCATATATTTT.

The chain has TRBV6-5 and TRBJ2-7; D not resolved. Germline V gene lookup returns CDR1 MNHEY and CDR2 SVGAGI. The CDR3 runs to 13 residues. Trimming removed 0 bases from V and 6 bases from J, with 9 bases in between. The CDR3 nucleotides read TGTGCCAGCAGTTACTCGCCCCCGCGCGAGCAGTACTTC. Its translation: CASSYSPPREQYF.

The chain has TRBV3-1 (or the pseudogene TRBV3-2) and TRBJ1-5; D is unresolved. The CDR3 length is 13 residues. Trimming took off 4 bases at V and 4 bases at J, with 8 bases between the two ends. Germline V gene data show CDR1 as LGHDT and CDR2 as YNNKEL (reference sequence). The DNA of the CDR3 is TGTGCCAGCAGCCGGACGGCAAATCAGCCCCAGCATTTT. Its protein product is CASSRTANQPQHF.

The genes are TRBV7-9 and TRBJ2-7; no clear D gene. The CDR3 covers 14 residues. Germline values: CDR1 SEHNR, CDR2 FQNEAQ (reference sequence). V gave up 4 bases and J gave up 2 bases, with 12 bases separating them. The CDR3: CASSSALVPYEQYF. The CDR3, as DNA: TGTGCCAGCAGCTCTGCGTTAGTCCCCTACGAGCAGTACTTC.

The rearrangement links TRBV27 to TRBJ1-6; 7 nucleotides line up with TRBD1. The CDR3 covers 16 residues. The J segment lost 0 bases and the V segment lost 6 bases, leaving 5 bases of the junction unmatched. The germline CDR1 and CDR2 sequences are MNHEY and SMNVEV (reference sequence). The CDR3 loop reads CASRQGTVSYNSPLHF. CDR3 sequence (DNA): TGTGCCAGCAGGCAGGGGACAGTCTCCTATAATTCACCCCTCCACTTT.

This rearrangement joins TRBV15 to TRBJ2-1, with 7 positions matching TRBD1. CDR3 length: 18 residues. The germline V gene has CDR1 LNHNV and CDR2 YYDKDF (reference sequence). V lost 2 bases to trimming and J lost 0 bases; unmatched junction nucleotides: 10. For the CDR3, the DNA is TGTGCCACCAGCAGAACCGGCTTGGGACAGAGCTCCTACAATGAGCAGTTCTTC. Its protein is CATSRTGLGQSSYNEQFF.

This chain links TRBV5-1 with TRBJ2-7; D is perhaps TRBD1 or TRBD2 (5 bases each). V dropped 4 bases and J dropped 5 bases, with 19 bases sitting between them. Germline values: CDR1 SGHRS, CDR2 YFSETQ. The length of the CDR3 is 15 residues. The CDR3 protein is CASSPIVGPGDEQYF. CDR3 DNA sequence: TGCGCCAGCAGCCCTATAGTGGGACCTGGGGACGAGCAGTACTTC.

The J gene is TRBJ1-4, the V gene TRBV6-2 or TRBV6-3; 12 nucleotides line up with TRBD1. Trimming cost V 4 bases and J 10 bases; bases outside gene matches: 7. This CDR3 region has 15 residues. CDR1 is MNHEY and CDR2 is SVGEGT in the germline V gene. The DNA for the CDR3 is TGTGCCAGCAGTTCCCCGGGACAGGGGGCCGGAAAACTGTTTTTT. This codes for CASSSPGQGAGKLFF.

The chain uses TRBV29-1 and TRBJ1-1, with 7 bases fitting TRBD1. Germline-derived CDR1 and CDR2 are SQVTM and ANQGSEA. V shed 3 bases, J shed 0 bases, and the junction held 4 bases outside the gene matches. This CDR3 spans 14 amino acids. The CDR3, as DNA: TGCAGCGTTGAGAACAGGGGAATGAACACTGAAGCTTTCTTT. It translates to CSVENRGMNTEAFF.

V gene TRBV7-2 combines with J gene TRBJ2-7, with a possible D match to TRBD1 (6 bases). The germline V gene encodes CDR1 SGHTA and CDR2 FQGNSA. CDR3 length equals 15 residues. The V end was cut by 3 bases, the J end by 0 bases, with 12 bases between. CDR3 region: CASSFTGSSSYEQYF. The CDR3 region has the DNA TGTGCCAGCAGCTTTACAGGGTCTAGCTCCTACGAGCAGTACTTC.

V and J are TRBV12-5 and TRBJ2-7; TRBD1 matches 8 bases. Germline values: CDR1 LGHNT, CDR2 FRNRAP. The CDR3 has 12 amino acids. The chain's CDR3 is CAHTGGFDEQYF. The CDR3, as DNA: TGTGCGCATACAGGGGGGTTCGACGAGCAGTACTTC.

The CDR3 region is CASSEATGNQPQHF. In DNA, the CDR3 is TGTGCCAGCAGTGAAGCGACAGGCAATCAGCCCCAGCATTTT. The V and J genes are TRBV2 and TRBJ1-5, with D possibly matching TRBD1 (5 bases). CDR3 length: 14 residues. Trimming shortened V by 0 bases and J by 2 bases, and 5 bases separated the two germline ends. CDR1 is SNHLY, CDR2 FYNNEI, per germline.

The rearrangement joins TRBV11-2 to TRBJ1-1; D perhaps matches TRBD1 (6 bases). The CDR3 sequence is 14 residues long. V was pared by 5 bases and J by 7 bases, with 17 bases between. Germline CDR1 and CDR2: SGHAT and FQNNGV. The CDR3 region is CASSASSGGGEAFF. In nucleotides, the CDR3 is TGTGCCAGCAGCGCGTCGTCGGGGGGCGGTGAAGCTTTCTTT.

The chain employs TRBV3-1 (or the pseudogene TRBV3-2) and TRBJ1-4; D is unclear. This CDR3 is 14 amino acids long. The V end was cut by 7 bases, the J end by 6 bases, with 15 bases between. CDR1 LGHDT and CDR2 YNNKEL come from the germline V gene (reference sequence). CDR3 bases: TGTGCCAGCAAAGGGCCATCCCCCCATGAAAAACTGTTTTTT. This encodes CASKGPSPHEKLFF.

There are a few counts of this clone. The chain links TRBV30 to TRBJ2-2, with D perhaps matching TRBD2 (6 bases). CDR1 and CDR2 (germline): GTSNPN, SVGIG (reference sequence). V lost 0 bases, J lost 7 bases, and 15 bases lay in between. This CDR3 comprises 15 residues. This chain's CDR3 is CAWSVRGTGGGELFF. The CDR3 DNA sequence: TGTGCCTGGAGTGTACGGGGGACGGGCGGCGGGGAGCTGTTTTTT.

This clone has just a few counts. This chain links TRBV10-3 with TRBJ2-7, with D perhaps being TRBD1 or TRBD2 (5 bases each). Trimming stripped 2 bases from V and 5 bases from J, with 19 bases between. Germline V gives CDR1 ENHRY, CDR2 SYGVKD. The CDR3 has 16 residues. The DNA of the CDR3 is TGTGCCATCAGTGAGCCAGGGAGCGGTTTTGAGGACGAGCAGTACTTC. Translated, it gives CAISEPGSGFEDEQYF.

This clone was observed a single time. This chain joins TRBV11-2 and TRBJ2-5; 8 positions agree with TRBD2. Germline-derived CDR1 and CDR2 are SGHAT and FQNNGV. V lost 1 base to trimming and J lost 2 bases; unmatched junction nucleotides: 6. This CDR3 contains 16 residues. CDR3 in DNA: TGTGCCAGCAGCTTAGCGGGCGGGGGGCCACAAGAGACCCAGTACTTC. This encodes CASSLAGGGPQETQYF.

The chain recombines TRBV7-2 with TRBJ2-7; the D is unclear. The germline V gene encodes CDR1 SGHTA and CDR2 FQGNSA. The CDR3 contains 13 residues. Trimming took 4 bases from V and 0 from J, leaving 7 bases between them. CDR3 residues: CASSSRNSYEQYF. The DNA of the CDR3 is TGTGCCAGCAGCTCCAGGAACTCCTACGAGCAGTACTTC.

The rearrangement joins TRBV3-1 (or the pseudogene TRBV3-2) to TRBJ1-2, with TRBD1 as a possible D gene (6 bases). The V end lost 3 bases, the J end lost 7 bases, and 12 bases lay between the germline ends. This CDR3 is 13 amino acids long. Per germline, CDR1 LGHDT and CDR2 YNNKEL (reference sequence). The CDR3 nucleotides read TGTGCCAGCAGCCAGGGGGGGGGCCCTGGCTACACCTTC. Amino acids: CASSQGGGPGYTF.

The rearrangement joins TRBV5-1 to TRBJ2-7; TRBD1 agrees at 7 bases. The CDR3 has 16 residues. In germline, CDR1 is SGHRS, CDR2 YFSETQ. V was pared by 4 bases and J by 0 bases, with 10 bases of the junction left unmatched. The CDR3, as DNA: TGCGCCAGCAGCAGACAAGGACAGGTCGACTCCTACGAGCAGTACTTC. Translation gives CASSRQGQVDSYEQYF.

The chain is built from TRBV7-8 and TRBJ2-7, with D hard to call. Trimming left V 1 base short and J 0 bases short, with 19 bases between. CDR3 length: 18 residues. Germline CDR1 SGHVS, CDR2 FQNEAQ. The CDR3 is CASSLEVIRKRSSYEQYF. CDR3 DNA sequence: TGTGCCAGCAGCTTAGAGGTCATTCGGAAAAGAAGCTCCTACGAGCAGTACTTC.

About this clone: This specimen includes other DNA sequences encoding the same CDR3. This rearrangement joins TRBV7-3 to TRBJ2-3; D gene uncertain. Germline lookup yields CDR1 SGHTA and CDR2 FQGTGA. This CDR3 contains 13 residues. Trimming left V 3 bases short and J 1 base short, with 5 bases between. CDR3 DNA: TGTGCCAGCAGCTTGGGTGGCACAGATACGCAGTATTTT. It yields the protein CASSLGGTDTQYF.

This clone occurred once. The V call is TRBV6-1, the J call TRBJ1-3; D is possibly TRBD1 (5 bases). Germline lookup yields CDR1 MNHNS and CDR2 SASEGT. The CDR3 is 15 amino acids. V was shortened by 0 bases and J by 1 base, with 7 bases between the two germline ends. CDR3 sequence reads: CASSEATASGNTIYF. As DNA, the CDR3 is TGTGCCAGCAGTGAAGCGACAGCTTCTGGAAACACCATATATTTT.